This TCR beta chain was captured by sequencing in a study of PD-L1 blockade in urothelial cancer (dated 2017 in TCRdb). About the investigation overall: Every patient began therapy in the mid-2010s and was given atezolizumab 1,200 mg intravenously every 3 weeks. About 85% of the 29 patients were males with bladder-origin urothelial cancer, and 18 of 29 reported a prior smoking history. Patients had an ECOG performance status of 0 or 1 and had received between 0 and 3 prior chemotherapy regimens. Blood samples were analyzed 3 weeks after the start of treatment (second dose) and 6 weeks after the start of treatment. A median of about 140,000 T cells and some 82,000 unique TCRs was obtained from blood samples, and a median clonality of around 0.072 was observed. The study, an exploratory multi-omic analysis, examined somatic, immune and clinical correlates of response to PD-L1 blockade with atezolizumab in urothelial cancer. TCR sequencing covered pretreatment tumor samples and matched, serially collected peripheral blood taken before and after atezolizumab treatment. Durable clinical benefit was defined as a progression-free survival longer than 6 months, and TCR features were additionally tested against progression-free survival and overall survival. In the same patients, whole exome sequencing and RNA sequencing of pretreatment tumors were performed in addition to TCR sequencing. Several patients reached durable clinical benefit, while about 19 patients did not. Twenty-nine patients had pretreatment blood TCR-seq, approximately 24 had at least one posttreatment blood collection, and approximately 24 had tumor TCR-seq. Points the paper makes about the study in general: Greater expansion of tumor-associated TCR clones in peripheral blood 3 weeks after the start of treatment was observed in patients with durable benefit (n of about 20, p = 0.022). A pretreatment peripheral blood TCR clonality below the median was linked to improved progression-free and overall survival. Because of the small sample size (n of about 30) and the many exploratory analyses performed, the results are intended to be regarded as hypothesis-generating.

In the case of this clone: Its antigen is still unknown. No base quality values were provided; no much bigger clone lies one nucleotide off.

Synthetic TCR analog templates were spiked into each PCR to estimate absolute template abundance from read counts. TCRbeta CDR3 regions were amplified from genomic DNA with bias-controlled V and J gene primers using the immunoSEQ assay. Sequencing of rearranged TCRbeta segments was performed at approximately 20X coverage. As for the authors' bioinformatics: Clustering was used to correct sequencing errors, and CDR3s were annotated against IMGT so that V, D and J genes could be assigned. Only productive TCRbeta rearrangements were used in downstream analyses, excluding out-of-frame or stop-codon sequences. Clonality was calculated as one minus the Shannon entropy normalized by the log of the number of unique productive sequences. Clones differing between time points or between blood and tumor were identified using Fisher's exact test with Benjamini-Hochberg correction, with an adjusted p below 0.01 applied as the threshold. Entries here come from immuneACCESS through TCRdb and include only in-frame sequences with V and J called. Some clones fail to appear in such tables; in the studies checked, an unresolved V gene covers under half of the shortfall, and the cause of the remainder is unknown. The DNA gave D and trimming, while V, J and clone size come from that table. In this sample the table shows roughly 90,000 clones, 90% to 95% of which occur a single time. The ten biggest clones cover around 10% of the sample.

A total of under 35 patients with locally advanced or metastatic urothelial carcinoma, treated at Memorial Sloan Kettering on a trial protocol, made up the cohort. Peripheral blood mononuclear cells were collected pretreatment and during treatment, with between 1 and 8 total time points obtained per patient. The Qiagen DNeasy Blood extraction kit was used to purify genomic DNA from total PBMCs and tumor samples. Collected pretreatment and during treatment, PBMCs were isolated and stored as previously described. The cysteine opens and the phenylalanine closes a CDR3 of 15 amino acids. Only the CDR3 part of the read is kept: 45 bases, read in frame from the first base. The junction shows trimming of 3 bases on V and 8 bases on J, and the gene matches do not reach 10 bases of it. CDR1 and CDR2, per the germline V gene, are SGHTA and FQGNSA.

The chain links TRBV7-2 with TRBJ2-3, and 8 bases in between align with TRBD2. Material: PBMCs, obtained around atezolizumab (anti-PD-L1) treatment. This clonotype was obtained from a man aged 60 to 75 with urothelial cancer. The CDR3 region has the sequence CASSFAGGLAGTQYF. At the DNA level, the sequence is TGTGCCAGCAGCTTTGCGGGAGGCCTGGCTGGTACGCAGTATTTT.